Below are 18 T cell receptor beta chains sequenced from a single sample in a study of blood T cell repertoires in COVID-19. Produced via immunoSEQ multiplex PCR; TCRdb's table is partial and in-frame only. The table has under 200,000 clones, under 85% seen once. Sequencing input: peripheral blood. These receptors were collected from an elderly woman with acute or convalescent COVID-19.

The chain joins TRBV14 to TRBJ2-7, with D perhaps TRBD2 (5 bases). The V and J ends lost 1 base and 3 bases respectively, with 13 bases between them. The length of the CDR3 is 15 residues. CDR1 is SGHDN, CDR2 FVKESK, per germline. CDR3 sequence (DNA): TGTGCCAGCAGCCAAGTTATAAGCGGTTACTACGAGCAGTACTTC. This sequence encodes CASSQVISGYYEQYF.

On this clone itself: A much larger clone differs by one base, so this may be a read error. Other DNA sequences in this specimen translate into the identical CDR3. The chain carries TRBV30 and TRBJ1-2; 8 bases agree with TRBD1. CDR1 and CDR2 from the germline V gene are GTSNPN and SVGIG (reference sequence). Unmatched junction bases numbered 10, after V lost 2 bases and J lost 8 bases. The CDR3 is 14 residues long. For the CDR3, the DNA is TGTGCCTGGAGTCGAGACAGGGGAGGGCGGGGCTACACCTTC. Its translation is CAWSRDRGGRGYTF.

The J gene is TRBJ2-1, the V gene TRBV2, with D tentatively TRBD2 (6 bases). The CDR3 has 16 amino acids. Germline V CDR1 and CDR2: SNHLY, FYNNEI. V lost 2 bases and J lost 9, with 20 bases in between. The CDR3 nucleotides read TGTGCCAGCAGTGAATGGGCCGGGACTCCCGGGGGTGAGCAGTTCTTC. This encodes CASSEWAGTPGGEQFF.

This sequence joins TRBV7-3 and TRBJ1-1, with D perhaps matching TRBD1 (5 bases). Germline CDR1 SGHTA, CDR2 FQGTGA. The CDR3 contains 15 residues. Deletions cut 5 bases from V and 0 bases from J, with 13 bases between. The CDR3 DNA sequence: TGTGCCAGCAGCCATAATGGGGGGATGAACACTGAAGCTTTCTTT. The encoded protein is CASSHNGGMNTEAFF.

The CDR3 sequence is CASTWGGVGEKLFF. DNA of the CDR3: TGTGCCAGCACTTGGGGGGGCGTAGGAGAAAAACTGTTTTTT. V gene TRBV2 combines with J gene TRBJ1-4; tentative D call: TRBD1 (6 bases). The germline gives CDR1 SNHLY, CDR2 FYNNEI. Trimming left V 7 bases short and J 8 bases short, with 17 bases between. The CDR3 runs 14 residues.

This chain connects TRBV30 to TRBJ1-2; D is unresolved. From germline, CDR1 is GTSNPN and CDR2 SVGIG (reference sequence). CDR3 size: 15 residues. Trimming cost V 0 bases and J 2 bases, with 13 bases left between them. The CDR3 loop is CAWSVLGEPNYGYTF. The DNA of the CDR3 is TGTGCCTGGAGTGTTCTAGGCGAGCCAAACTATGGCTACACCTTC.

This clone was seen a few times. J is TRBJ1-3 and V is TRBV5-6, with 7 bases fitting TRBD1. The trim removed 4 bases at V and 3 bases at J, leaving 4 bases unmatched. The germline gives CDR1 SGHDT, CDR2 YYEEEE. The CDR3 loop spans 14 amino acids. In DNA form, the CDR3 reads TGTGCCAGCAGCGTAACAGGGGTTGGAAACACCATATATTTT. Protein sequence: CASSVTGVGNTIYF. The variable domain in full, with the rest retrieved from reference TRBV5-6 and TRBJ1-3, is DAGVTQSPTHLIKTRGQQVTLRCSPKSGHDTVSWYQQALGQGPQFIFQYYEEEERQRGNFPDRFSGHQFPNYSSELNVNALLLGDSALYLCASSVTGVGNTIYFGEGSWLTVV.

The chain employs TRBV30 and TRBJ1-6; 7 nucleotides agree with TRBD1. CDR3 length: 14 residues. Per the germline V gene, CDR1 is GTSNPN and CDR2 is SVGIG (reference sequence). The V segment lost 0 bases and the J segment 5 bases; nucleotides outside the gene matches: 1. This CDR3 reads CAWSVGTDNSPLHF. In DNA form, the CDR3 reads TGTGCCTGGAGTGTCGGGACAGATAATTCACCCCTCCACTTT.

This clone has more than one count but fewer than ten. V and J are TRBV19 and TRBJ1-2, with 7 bases matching TRBD1. There are 14 residues in the CDR3. With 3 bases clipped from V and 4 bases from J, the junction kept 5 bases outside the gene matches. CDR1 is LNHDA, CDR2 SQIVND, per germline (reference sequence). CDR3 region: CASSIGDRTYGYTF. The CDR3 DNA reads as TGTGCCAGTAGTATCGGGGACAGAACCTATGGCTACACCTTC.

The chain employs TRBV28 and TRBJ1-6, with TRBD1 identical over 9 bases. Germline V gene data show CDR1 as MDHEN and CDR2 as SYDVKM. The CDR3 length is 15 residues. V was pared by 5 bases and J by 8 bases, with 7 bases of the junction left unmatched. The CDR3: CASSPGDRAHSPLHF. CDR3 DNA: TGTGCCAGCAGTCCGGGGGACAGGGCCCATTCACCCCTCCACTTT.

The DNA for the CDR3 is TGTGCCAGCAGCGTAGCTAGCCCCGACTACAATGAGCAGTTCTTC. Residues: CASSVASPDYNEQFF. The chain employs TRBV9 and TRBJ2-1, with D possibly TRBD2 on 5 matching bases. Trimming left V 0 bases short and J 3 bases short, with 10 bases between. This CDR3 is 15 amino acids long. Per germline, CDR1 SGDLS and CDR2 YYNGEE.

The V gene is TRBV19, the J gene TRBJ2-7, with 9 bases that match TRBD1. The CDR3 length is 13 residues. Germline lookup yields CDR1 LNHDA and CDR2 SQIVND (reference sequence). The junction had 3 bases not matched to a gene; V was cut back by 6 bases and J by 3 bases. CDR3 sequence: CASSETGGYEQYF. The DNA for the CDR3 is TGTGCCAGTAGCGAGACAGGGGGCTACGAGCAGTACTTC.

The chain joins TRBV5-4 to TRBJ1-3; no reliable D call. Trimming cost V 0 bases and J 3 bases, with 13 bases left between them. There are 16 residues in the CDR3. Per germline, CDR1 SGHNT and CDR2 YYREEE (reference sequence). Written as DNA, the CDR3 is TGTGCCAGCAGCTTGGGAGGGTCTACCCGTGGAAACACCATATATTTT. It codes for CASSLGGSTRGNTIYF.

V gene TRBV29-1 combines with J gene TRBJ1-1, with D possibly matching TRBD1 (6 bases). Trimming removed 4 bases from V and 6 bases from J, with 18 bases in between. The CDR3 is made up of 14 amino acids. CDR1 and CDR2 from the germline V gene are SQVTM and ANQGSEA. CDR3 nucleotides: TGCAGCGTTGGGTACACAGGGTTGAGTGCTGAAGCTTTCTTT. This translates into CSVGYTGLSAEAFF.

The J gene is TRBJ1-6, the V gene TRBV10-1; TRBD1 aligns across 8 bases. The CDR3 is 15 residues long. Trimming removed 2 bases from V and 7 bases from J; junction bases left unmatched: 4. Per the germline V gene, CDR1 is WNHNN and CDR2 is SYGVQD (reference sequence). CDR3: CASSERTGKNSPLHF. CDR3 sequence (DNA): TGCGCCAGCAGTGAGAGGACAGGGAAGAATTCACCCCTCCACTTT.

The chain has TRBV5-5 and TRBJ1-4, with D unclear. Trimming stripped 0 bases from V and 6 bases from J, with 12 bases between. The CDR3 runs to 15 residues. Germline CDR1 reads SGHKS; CDR2 reads YYEKEE (reference sequence). Here the CDR3 DNA reads TGTGCCAGCAGCTTGGCGGTCGAGCCCTATGAAAAACTGTTTTTT. Its translation is CASSLAVEPYEKLFF.

This chain links TRBV6-1 with TRBJ2-3; 7 nucleotides agree with TRBD1. Germline V gene lookup returns CDR1 MNHNS and CDR2 SASEGT. V trimming: 2 bases; J trimming: 1 base; junction bases outside the gene matches: 12. CDR3 length equals 18 residues. Here the CDR3 reads CASSESSHGQVRTDTQYF. Here the CDR3 DNA reads TGTGCCAGCAGTGAATCCTCCCATGGACAGGTGCGCACAGATACGCAGTATTTT.

The chain recombines TRBV7-6 with TRBJ2-3; 8 nucleotides line up with TRBD2. The CDR3 runs to 15 residues. Germline CDR1 reads SGHVS; CDR2 reads FNYEAQ. V lost 5 bases and J lost 0; bases outside the gene matches: 4. CDR3 sequence (DNA): TGTGCCAGCAGCCCGCGGACTAGCAGCACAGATACGCAGTATTTT. Translated, it gives CASSPRTSSTDTQYF.